This T cell receptor (beta chain) was identified in a study of metastatic and nonmetastatic thyroid tumors. Looking at the study overall: Repertoires were compared across blood and tumor or nodule tissue from malignant and benign thyroid patients. Broader study findings: Across blood and tumor, TCR beta diversity in malignant thyroid tumors was reportedly significantly higher than in benign nodules.

The table lists this clone with many counts. The antigen remains unidentified. Before thyroid surgery, none of the patients had received any treatment. CDR1 is MNHNS, CDR2 SASEGT, per germline. The CDR3 loop spans 12 amino acids. Trimming cost V 6 bases and J 2 bases, with 7 bases left between them. Original analysis: Between-group CDR3 differences, defined by clinicopathological status, yielded a distant-metastasis classifier for papillary thyroid cancer. TCRdb re-called clones via MiXCR from the PCR reads. The V and J calls shown here were made by TCRdb, not taken from the authors' results. There are tens of thousands of clones in the sample; about 13% occur only once, and 10% to 12% lies in the top ten.

This chain links TRBV6-1 with TRBJ1-2; D gene uncertain. The sample was blood. This TCR was sampled from a female donor with papillary thyroid cancer or a benign thyroid nodule (not recorded which). Some clones in this sample may be carry-over from other donors' samples. Here the CDR3 DNA reads TGTGCCAGCAGGGGCGAGAACTATGGCTACACCTTC. Translated, it gives CASRGENYGYTF.